One sample yielded the 10 T cell receptor beta chains listed below, sequenced in a study of T cells after posttransplantation cyclophosphamide. The method was immunoSEQ multiplex PCR; TCRdb's version includes in-frame clones alone and lacks a portion of them. The sample lists fewer than 2,000 clones, roughly 84% occurring once. Treatment was busulfan-fludarabine conditioning, a marrow graft, and cyclophosphamide on days +3 and +4. The starting material was CD4+ T cells sorted from PBMCs, obtained about 220 days after allogeneic stem cell transplant with posttransplant cyclophosphamide. The receptors originated from a female patient in her 60s who received an allogeneic stem cell transplant from an unrelated donor, was CMV-positive, and had acute GVHD only. Some T cells may possibly be graft donor cells.

The chain links TRBV5-1 to TRBJ1-1, with TRBD1 matching 8 bases. Losses at the gene ends were 4 bases for V and 1 base for J; bases not matched to a gene: 9. Germline V gene sequence: CDR1 SGHRS, CDR2 YFSETQ. The CDR3 sequence is 16 residues long. CDR3: CASSPTPQGANTEAFF. CDR3 in DNA: TGCGCCAGCAGCCCCACCCCCCAGGGGGCGAACACTGAAGCTTTCTTT.

The V call is TRBV30, the J call TRBJ2-5; 8 nucleotides match TRBD2. After removal of 1 base from V and 5 bases from J, the junction contained 9 bases not matched to a gene. Germline CDR1 is GTSNPN and CDR2 is SVGIG (reference sequence). The CDR3 runs to 15 residues. CDR3 sequence (DNA): TGTGCCTGGAGTGATCCTCGACTAGCGCGGGAGACCCAGTACTTC. It codes for CAWSDPRLARETQYF.

V is TRBV19 and J is TRBJ2-7; TRBD2 matches at 7 bases. This CDR3 has 16 residues. J lost 3 bases, V lost 0 bases, and 8 bases had no gene match. The germline V gene has CDR1 LNHDA and CDR2 SQIVND (reference sequence). The CDR3 spells CASSIDLGRGGYEQYF. In DNA, the CDR3 is TGTGCCAGTAGTATAGATCTAGGGAGGGGAGGCTACGAGCAGTACTTC.

This clone was observed once. The chain uses TRBV28 and TRBJ1-5; D gene ambiguous. The germline V gene encodes CDR1 MDHEN and CDR2 SYDVKM. CDR3 length: 14 amino acids. Trimming took off 7 bases at V and 3 bases at J, with 13 bases between the two ends. The CDR3 DNA reads as TGTGCCAGCACCTTTCGTTCCCTCAATCAGCCCCAGCATTTT. It codes for CASTFRSLNQPQHF.

This chain uses TRBV5-1 with TRBJ2-5, with TRBD1 matching over 8 bases. Per the germline V gene, CDR1 is SGHRS and CDR2 is YFSETQ. The ends lost 4 bases at V and 4 bases at J; junction bases unmatched: 6. CDR3 length: 14 amino acids. This CDR3 reads CASSQDRVRETQYF. CDR3 bases: TGCGCCAGCAGCCAGGACAGGGTACGAGAGACCCAGTACTTC.

This chain joins TRBV5-6 and TRBJ1-5, with D perhaps matching TRBD1 (6 bases). Trimming stripped 5 bases from V and 0 bases from J, with 12 bases between. The CDR3 covers 15 residues. The germline CDR1 and CDR2 sequences are SGHDT and YYEEEE. CDR3 sequence: CASSRGHNSNQPQHF. Here the CDR3 DNA reads TGTGCCAGCAGTAGGGGACATAATAGCAATCAGCCCCAGCATTTT.

The CDR3 DNA reads as TGTGCCAGCAGTGTGAGGGTAGCGGGAGGAATTGCCGGGGAGCTGTTTTTT. It encodes CASSVRVAGGIAGELFF. This chain connects TRBV6-1 to TRBJ2-2; 10 bases are shared with TRBD2. CDR1 MNHNS and CDR2 SASEGT come from the germline V gene. With 4 bases clipped from V and 6 bases from J, the junction kept 11 bases outside the gene matches. The CDR3 loop spans 17 amino acids.

V is TRBV27 and J is TRBJ2-1; TRBD2 agrees at 10 bases. Germline trimming cut 3 bases from V and 10 bases from J; bases unmatched to any gene: 6. The CDR3 runs to 14 residues. CDR1 MNHEY and CDR2 SMNVEV come from the germline V gene (reference sequence). The CDR3 region is CASSFLLAGSEQFF. The CDR3 nucleotides are TGTGCCAGCAGTTTTTTACTAGCGGGAAGCGAGCAGTTCTTC.

The chain joins TRBV5-1 to TRBJ1-1; tentative D call: TRBD1 (5 bases). The germline V gene has CDR1 SGHRS and CDR2 YFSETQ. V shed 4 bases and J shed 0 bases, with 13 bases lying between them. The CDR3 spans 15 residues. Written as DNA, the CDR3 is TGCGCCAGCAGCATCGGGACTACTCTGAACACTGAAGCTTTCTTT. As protein: CASSIGTTLNTEAFF.

A single count supports this clone. This chain uses TRBV28 with TRBJ1-5; D is undetermined. Germline V CDR1 and CDR2: MDHEN, SYDVKM. This CDR3 comprises 13 residues. The V and J ends lost 7 bases and 6 bases respectively, with 13 bases between them. The CDR3 loop is CASTGFDGQPQHF. DNA of the CDR3: TGTGCCAGCACAGGTTTTGACGGTCAGCCCCAGCATTTT.